Ten or more counts support the clone carrying this T cell receptor beta chain. Its antigen is not known. CDR1 is WNHNN and CDR2 is SYGVQD in the germline V gene (reference sequence). The CDR3 extends over 14 amino acids. The V end lost 7 bases, the J end lost 3 bases, and 13 bases lay between the germline ends. These data originate in a study of molecular identifiers for immune sequencing clone quantification. Regarding the study as a whole: Spiked-in Jurkat TCR RNA corresponding to one cell was reported as detectable against 1 million or so naive cells.

TCRdb reanalysed the PCR reads using MiXCR and keeps one entry per CDR3 protein. The repertoire holds just under 650,000 distinct CDR3 sequences, with just under 20% as singletons. Specimen: naive CD8+ T cells from blood, with Jurkat cell RNA spiked in. As to subset: FACS-sorted CD8+CD4-CCR7+CD45RA+ naive T cells. V gene TRBV10-1 combines with J gene TRBJ1-5, with D hard to call. This TCR was sampled from a human donor in good health. Some libraries in this study had Jurkat cell RNA spiked in. The CDR3 DNA reads as TGCGCCAGCAAGGGCAAGCAATTCAATCAGCCCCAGCATTTT. The encoded protein is CASKGKQFNQPQHF.